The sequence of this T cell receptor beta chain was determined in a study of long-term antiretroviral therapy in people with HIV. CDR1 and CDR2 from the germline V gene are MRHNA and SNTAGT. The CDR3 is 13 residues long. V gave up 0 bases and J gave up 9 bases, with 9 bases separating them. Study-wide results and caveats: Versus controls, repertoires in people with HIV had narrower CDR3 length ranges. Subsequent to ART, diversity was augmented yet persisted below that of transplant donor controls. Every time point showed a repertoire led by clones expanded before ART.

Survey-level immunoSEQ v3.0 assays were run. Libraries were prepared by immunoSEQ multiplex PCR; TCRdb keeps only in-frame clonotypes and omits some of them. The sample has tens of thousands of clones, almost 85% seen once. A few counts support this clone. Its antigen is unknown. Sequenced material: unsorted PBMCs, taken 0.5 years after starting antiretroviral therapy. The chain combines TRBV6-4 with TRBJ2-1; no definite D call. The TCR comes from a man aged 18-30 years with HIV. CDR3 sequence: CASSDSMSGEQFF. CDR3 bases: TGTGCCAGCAGTGACTCGATGTCCGGTGAGCAGTTCTTC.